This T cell receptor (beta chain) is from a study of post-analysis software for immune sequencing data. Concerning this clonotype itself: Its specificity is unknown.

Unique molecular identifiers featured in each of the TCR beta cDNA libraries. A single record per CDR3 protein comes from TCRdb applying MiXCR to the PCR reads. The data contain about 540,000 distinct CDR3 sequences, approximately 31% of them singletons. The CDR3 is 15 amino acids. Germline CDR1 SGHVS, CDR2 FQNEAQ. The trim removed 5 bases at V and 8 bases at J, leaving 6 bases unmatched. General observations from the study: TRBV5-6, TRBV5-1 and TRBV20-1 were among roughly 5 TRBV segments more frequent in patients than controls.

The sequence was collected from a girl aged 2-17 years with multiple sclerosis. Sequencing was done on a sample of blood. This chain links TRBV7-8 with TRBJ2-1; 13 bases agree with TRBD2. The CDR3 here is CASSGRLAGGDEQFF. CDR3 sequence (DNA): TGTGCCAGCAGCGGCCGACTAGCGGGAGGCGATGAGCAGTTCTTC.